Each of the 6 T cell receptor beta chains below was sequenced from the same sample in a study of regulatory T cells in long-lasting Graves disease. Construction of the TCR beta libraries employed iRepertoire HTBI primers in conjunction with Arm-PCR of CDR3 regions. TCRdb re-called the multiplex PCR reads through MiXCR, storing one row per CDR3 protein. The table has 530,000 or so distinct CDR3 sequences, about 16% seen once; the top ten hold about 12%. Time point denoted: newly diagnosed GD, antithyroid drugs for less than 3 months. Following extraction of RNA from PBMCs, that RNA was used to make the TCR library. These data were also reused for a study on T cells in Graves' hyperthyroidism and ophthalmopathy.

This material consisted of peripheral blood mononuclear cells (PBMCs), taken at new diagnosis, from a patient treated with antithyroid drugs. Receptors were obtained from a man aged 18 to 30 with Graves disease.

This clonotype was observed at least ten times. This chain joins TRBV28 and TRBJ2-1, with TRBD2 identical over 7 bases. This CDR3 region has 15 residues. The ends lost 3 bases at V and 4 bases at J; junction bases unmatched: 6. Germline CDR1 MDHEN, CDR2 SYDVKM. CDR3 in amino acids: CASSFRGRAYNEQFF. The DNA of the CDR3 is TGTGCCAGCAGTTTTAGAGGGAGGGCTTACAATGAGCAGTTCTTC.

This clonotype came up many times. V gene TRBV2 combines with J gene TRBJ1-5; D is perhaps TRBD1 (6 bases). Germline assignment: CDR1 SNHLY and CDR2 FYNNEI. The CDR3 totals 16 residues. V gave up 3 bases and J gave up 2 bases, with 14 bases separating them. CDR3 sequence reads: CASSDSGALGNQPQHF. The CDR3 coding sequence is TGTGCCAGCAGTGATTCGGGGGCGTTGGGCAATCAGCCCCAGCATTTT.

This clonotype has more than one count but fewer than ten. CDR3 DNA sequence: TGTGCCAGCAGCCAAGGGACCTCGGGACTAGAGGTTTCCGGACAGTACTTC. It specifies CASSQGTSGLEVSGQYF. The chain combines TRBV3-1 with TRBJ2-7; 8 nucleotides line up with TRBD2. Germline assignment: CDR1 LGHDT and CDR2 YNNKEL (reference sequence). CDR3 length: 17 amino acids. V trimming: 1 base; J trimming: 10 bases; junction bases outside the gene matches: 18.

This sequence joins TRBV19 and TRBJ2-3, with D maybe TRBD1 (5 bases). Germline lookup yields CDR1 LNHDA and CDR2 SQIVND (reference sequence). This CDR3 contains 15 residues. V was cut by 5 bases and J by 6 bases, with 18 bases left in between. The CDR3 protein is CASSRQGTTPDTQYF. The CDR3 DNA follows: TGTGCCAGTAGTCGGCAGGGCACCACACCGGATACGCAGTATTTT.

As to this clonotype: It is likely a read error: a sequence one base away is far more abundant. The chain links TRBV7-9 to TRBJ2-7; D gene ambiguous. The germline V gene has CDR1 SEHNR and CDR2 FQNEAQ (reference sequence). The CDR3 contains 15 residues. Trimming pared 5 bases from V and 7 bases from J, leaving 21 bases between. CDR3 nucleotide sequence: TGTGCCAGCAGCCGCGCCGTTTCGATGGGAAATGAGCAGTACTTC. Amino acids: CASSRAVSMGNEQYF. Using reference TRBV7-9 and TRBJ2-7 for the parts outside the CDR3, the full variable domain is DTGVSQNPRHKITKRGQNVTFRCDPISEHNRLYWYRQTLGQGPEFLTYFQNEAQLEKSRLLSDRFSAERPKGSFSTLEIQRTEQGDSAMYLCASSRAVSMGNEQYFGPGTRLTVT.

For this clonotype: This sequence may be a read error, since a much larger clone differs from it by one base. The chain uses TRBV4-1 and TRBJ2-7; D is unclear. Germline V gene sequence: CDR1 MGHRA, CDR2 YSYEKL. CDR3 length: 15 residues. CDR3 nucleotides: TGCGCCAGCAACCAAGGATGGCTAACCTCCTACGAGCAGTACTTC. Protein sequence: CASNQGWLTSYEQYF.